This T cell receptor (beta chain) was sequenced in a study of blood T cell repertoires in COVID-19. Original processing methods: From reference gene primer amplification, estimates of nucleated cell counts were derived. The table came from immunoSEQ multiplex PCR; TCRdb's copy has only in-frame clones and leaves some out. The V and J calls and clone size come from that table; D and trimming were worked out from the DNA. This sample carries over 450,000 clones, approximately 91% of them seen once, and the ten largest clones take about 8%. Patients of the Seattle cohort, enrolled during active infection, were followed longitudinally. The CDR3 runs 14 residues. Germline lookup yields CDR1 SNHLY and CDR2 FYNNEI. Trimming removed 6 bases from V and 2 bases from J, with 8 bases in between.

Input material: peripheral blood. This TCR derives from a woman in her 50s with COVID-19, enrolled during active disease. This chain connects TRBV2 to TRBJ1-6; perhaps TRBD1 as D (6 bases). CDR3 bases: TGTGCCAGCAGGACAGGCCCCTATAATTCACCCCTCCACTTT. As protein: CASRTGPYNSPLHF.